This passage covers 6 T cell receptor beta chains from one sample sequenced in a study of healthy donors' naive CD4 and CD8 T cells (dated by TCRdb to about 2015). The sequencer listed for this sample is 454 GS FLX Titanium. A previously published linear amplification protocol was used to build TCR libraries from roughly 0.5 ug of total RNA. TCRdb cleaned the public reads at Q25 with fastp, built clones with MiXCR and kept in-frame beta chains. Rows merge per CDR3 protein into single entries with the most common DNA and genes. This sample comprises around 200,000 distinct CDR3 sequences, about 76% of them detected only once. Clones ranked in the top ten supply 2.3% of the sample. Sequencing was carried out using naive CD4+ and CD8+ T cells sorted from blood, pooled from several donors. The cell subset or site label corresponds to: FACS-sorted naive CD4+ (CD45RO-CD45RA+) and naive CD8+ (CD45RA+CD27bright) T cells. These receptors all come from a pool of human donors in good health; the sample pools cells from several healthy donors.

V usage is TRBV10-3 and J usage is TRBJ1-2; D uncertain. The V end was cut by 0 bases, the J end by 0 bases, with 8 bases between. Germline V CDR1 and CDR2: ENHRY, SYGVKD. The CDR3 loop spans 15 amino acids. The CDR3 DNA reads as TGTGCCATCAGTGAGTCGAACAGAGCTAACTATGGCTACACCTTC. Its protein product is CAISESNRANYGYTF.

The rearrangement uses TRBV29-1 and TRBJ2-2; D is uncertain. The CDR3 spans 11 residues. V lost 7 bases, J lost 4 bases, and 7 bases lay in between. Germline V lookup: CDR1 SQVTM, CDR2 ANQGSEA. The DNA for the CDR3 is TGCAGCGCGAGTATCACCGGGGAGCTGTTTTTT. Translation: CSASITGELFF.

The V call is TRBV5-6, the J call TRBJ2-3; maybe TRBD1 (5 bases). Trimming pared 0 bases from V and 3 bases from J, leaving 17 bases between. This CDR3 contains 17 residues. Germline V gene data show CDR1 as SGHDT and CDR2 as YYEEEE. This chain's CDR3 is CASSLALAGLITDTQYF. The CDR3 nucleotides read TGTGCCAGCAGCTTGGCTTTGGCAGGGCTAATAACAGATACGCAGTATTTT.

The genes are TRBV30 and TRBJ2-7, with TRBD1 as a possible D gene (6 bases). CDR3 size: 14 residues. Trimming stripped 1 base from V and 5 bases from J, with 15 bases between. Germline V gives CDR1 GTSNPN, CDR2 SVGIG (reference sequence). CDR3 nucleotide sequence: TGTGCCTGGAGTGAGGGCAGGGGTGGCCACGAGCAGTACTTC. Its translation: CAWSEGRGGHEQYF.

The chain links TRBV21-1 to TRBJ1-5; TRBD1, the table's D call, lacks a check against the DNA. TRBV21-1 is marked as a pseudogene. The CDR3 totals 14 residues. The DNA for the CDR3 is TGTGCCAGCCGGGACAGGGGGCAGAATCAGCCCCAGCATTTT. Translated, it gives CASRDRGQNQPQHF.

The chain recombines TRBV2 with TRBJ2-5, with D perhaps matching TRBD2 (5 bases). V lost 0 bases to trimming and J lost 5 bases, with 13 bases between them. This CDR3 region has 15 residues. Germline values: CDR1 SNHLY, CDR2 FYNNEI. The CDR3 sequence is CASSEAPREWETQYF. CDR3 bases: TGTGCCAGCAGTGAAGCCCCGAGGGAGTGGGAGACCCAGTACTTC.